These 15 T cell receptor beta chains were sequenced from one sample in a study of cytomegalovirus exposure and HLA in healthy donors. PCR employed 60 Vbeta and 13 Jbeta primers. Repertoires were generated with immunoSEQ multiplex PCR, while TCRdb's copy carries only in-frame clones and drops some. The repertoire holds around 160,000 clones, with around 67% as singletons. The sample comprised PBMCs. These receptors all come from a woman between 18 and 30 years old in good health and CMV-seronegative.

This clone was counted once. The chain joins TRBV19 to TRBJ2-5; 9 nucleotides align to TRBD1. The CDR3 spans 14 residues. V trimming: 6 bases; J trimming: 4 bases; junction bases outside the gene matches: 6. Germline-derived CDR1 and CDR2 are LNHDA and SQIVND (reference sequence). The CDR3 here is CASRHTGGAETQYF. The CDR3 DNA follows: TGTGCCAGTAGGCATACAGGGGGCGCAGAGACCCAGTACTTC.

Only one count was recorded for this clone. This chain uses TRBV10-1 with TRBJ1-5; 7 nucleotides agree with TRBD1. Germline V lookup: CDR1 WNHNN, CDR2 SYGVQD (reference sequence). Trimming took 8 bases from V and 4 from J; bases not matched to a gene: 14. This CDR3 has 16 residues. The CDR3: CASPERGLGVNQPQHF. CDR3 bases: TGCGCCAGCCCAGAAAGGGGGCTAGGCGTAAATCAGCCCCAGCATTTT.

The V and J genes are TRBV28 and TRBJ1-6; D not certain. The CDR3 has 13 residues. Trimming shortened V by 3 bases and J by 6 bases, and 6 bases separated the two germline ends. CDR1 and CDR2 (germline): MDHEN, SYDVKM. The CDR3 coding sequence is TGTGCCAGCAGTTTCCTGGCTAATTCACCCCTCCACTTT. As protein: CASSFLANSPLHF.

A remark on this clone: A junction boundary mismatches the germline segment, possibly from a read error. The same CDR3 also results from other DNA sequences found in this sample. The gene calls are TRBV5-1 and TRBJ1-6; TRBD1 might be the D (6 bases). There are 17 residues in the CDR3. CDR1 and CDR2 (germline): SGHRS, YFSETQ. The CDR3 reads CASSITGLRSYNSPLHF. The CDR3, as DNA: TGCGCCAGCAGCATCACAGGGTTAAGGTCCTATAATTCGCCCCTCCACTTT.

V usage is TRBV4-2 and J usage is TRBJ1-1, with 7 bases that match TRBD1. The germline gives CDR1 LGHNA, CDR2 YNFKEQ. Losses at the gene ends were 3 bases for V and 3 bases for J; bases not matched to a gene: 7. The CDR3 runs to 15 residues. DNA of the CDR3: TGTGCCAGCAGCCACCCCGGGGACAGCTACACTGAAGCTTTCTTT. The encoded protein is CASSHPGDSYTEAFF.

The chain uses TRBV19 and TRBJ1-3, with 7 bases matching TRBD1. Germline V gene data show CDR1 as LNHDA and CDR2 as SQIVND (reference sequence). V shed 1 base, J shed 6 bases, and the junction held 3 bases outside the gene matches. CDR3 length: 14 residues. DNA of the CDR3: TGTGCCAGTAGTATAGGAGGGGGCTTAAACACCATATATTTT. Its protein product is CASSIGGGLNTIYF.

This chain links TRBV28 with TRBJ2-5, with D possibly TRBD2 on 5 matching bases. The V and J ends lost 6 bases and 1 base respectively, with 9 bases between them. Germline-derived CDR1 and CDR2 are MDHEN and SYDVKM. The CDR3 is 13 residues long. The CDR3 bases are TGTGCCAGCAGCCGGGCGGGCCAAGAGACCCAGTACTTC. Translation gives CASSRAGQETQYF. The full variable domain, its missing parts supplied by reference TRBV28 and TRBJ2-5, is DVKVTQSSRYLVKRTGEKVFLECVQDMDHENMFWYRQDPGLGLRLIYFSYDVKMKEKGDIPEGYSVSREKKERFSLILESASTNQTSMYLCASSRAGQETQYFGPGTRLLVL.

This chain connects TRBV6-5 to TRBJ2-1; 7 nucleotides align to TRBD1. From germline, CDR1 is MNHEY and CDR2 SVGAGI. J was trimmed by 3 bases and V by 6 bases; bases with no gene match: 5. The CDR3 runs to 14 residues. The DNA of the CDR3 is TGTGCCAGCAGCAGACAGGGCCTCTACAATGAGCAGTTCTTC. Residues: CASSRQGLYNEQFF.

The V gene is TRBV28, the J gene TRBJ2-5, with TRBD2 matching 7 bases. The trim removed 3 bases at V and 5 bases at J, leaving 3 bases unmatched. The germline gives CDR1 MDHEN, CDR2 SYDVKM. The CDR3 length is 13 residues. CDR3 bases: TGTGCCAGCAGTTTGACCGGGAGGGAGACCCAGTACTTC. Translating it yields CASSLTGRETQYF.

The CDR3: CASSSLAPQETQYF. CDR3 nucleotides: TGTGCCAGCAGCTCGCTAGCGCCACAAGAGACCCAGTACTTC. The chain has TRBV11-3 and TRBJ2-5; D is possibly TRBD2 (6 bases). V lost 4 bases to trimming and J lost 2 bases, with 11 bases between them. The CDR3 has 14 residues. CDR1 and CDR2 (germline): SGHNT, YENEEA.

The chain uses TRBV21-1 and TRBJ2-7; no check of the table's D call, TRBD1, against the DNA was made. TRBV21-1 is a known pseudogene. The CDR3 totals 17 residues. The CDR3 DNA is TGTGCCAGCAGCAAAGCCCCAAGGCGGGACAGGAAATACGAGCAGTACGTC. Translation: CASSKAPRRDRKYEQYV.

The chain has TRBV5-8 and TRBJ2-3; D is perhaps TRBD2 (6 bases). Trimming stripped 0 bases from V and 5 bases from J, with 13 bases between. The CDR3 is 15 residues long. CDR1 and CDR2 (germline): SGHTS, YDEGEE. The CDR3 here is CASSLGPSGGDTQYF. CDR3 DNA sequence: TGTGCCAGCAGCTTGGGTCCCTCCGGGGGAGATACGCAGTATTTT. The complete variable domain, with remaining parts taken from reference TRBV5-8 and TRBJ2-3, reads EAGVTQSPTHLIKTRGQQATLRCSPISGHTSVYWYQQALGLGLQFLLWYDEGEERNRGNFPPRFSGRQFPNYSSELNVNALELEDSALYLCASSLGPSGGDTQYFGPGTRLTVL.

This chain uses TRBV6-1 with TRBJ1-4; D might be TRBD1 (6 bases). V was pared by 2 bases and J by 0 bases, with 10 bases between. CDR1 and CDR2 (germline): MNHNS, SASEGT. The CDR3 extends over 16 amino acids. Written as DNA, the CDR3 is TGTGCCAGCAGTGAACGGAGGACAGCAACTAATGAAAAACTGTTTTTT. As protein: CASSERRTATNEKLFF.

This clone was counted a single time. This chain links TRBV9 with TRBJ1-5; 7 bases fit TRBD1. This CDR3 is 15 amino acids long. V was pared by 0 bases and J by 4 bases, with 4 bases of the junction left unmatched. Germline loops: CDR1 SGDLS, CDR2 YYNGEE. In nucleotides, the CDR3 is TGTGCCAGCAGCGTAGCGGGACAGAGAAATCAGCCCCAGCATTTT. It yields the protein CASSVAGQRNQPQHF.

The CDR3 here is CASSQGSGGRDIQYF. DNA of the CDR3: TGTGCCAGCAGCCAAGGGTCAGGGGGTAGGGACATTCAGTACTTC. The J gene is TRBJ2-4, the V gene TRBV7-9, with 7 bases identical to TRBD1. CDR3 length equals 15 residues. The V gene end was trimmed by 5 bases and the J gene end by 8 bases; junction bases not matched to a gene: 12. Germline assignment: CDR1 SEHNR and CDR2 FQNEAQ (reference sequence).